One sample yielded the 8 T cell receptor beta chains listed below, sequenced in a study of T cell repertoires in cytomegalovirus infection. TCRdb fed the reads into MiXCR, producing one record per CDR3 protein. The sample records about half a million distinct CDR3 sequences, 30% to 35% being singletons. Their cognate antigens are unknown. Sequencing was performed on cultured PBMCs, taken from culture after CMV antigen stimulation. These receptors were obtained from a human donor in good health (CMV status not recorded). Some clones in this sample may be carry-over from other donors' samples.

The chain couples TRBV11-2 to TRBJ2-5; D is possibly TRBD1 or TRBD2 (5 bases each). This CDR3 has 14 amino acids. CDR1 is SGHAT, CDR2 FQNNGV, per germline. Trimming cost V 5 bases and J 1 base, with 11 bases left between them. DNA for the CDR3: TGTGCCAGCAGCCTGGGACCAATCCAAGAGACCCAGTACTTC. It specifies CASSLGPIQETQYF.

V gene TRBV19 combines with J gene TRBJ2-5; 14 positions agree with TRBD2. This CDR3 is built from 15 residues. V lost 7 bases to trimming and J lost 4 bases; unmatched junction nucleotides: 5. Germline V gene data show CDR1 as LNHDA and CDR2 as SQIVND (reference sequence). The CDR3 bases are TGTGCCAGTACCGGGACTAGCGGGAGTCCAGAGACCCAGTACTTC. This translates into CASTGTSGSPETQYF.

V and J are TRBV4-1 and TRBJ1-6, with 7 positions matching TRBD1. V shed 3 bases, J shed 0 bases, and the junction held 11 bases outside the gene matches. CDR3 length equals 19 residues. From germline, CDR1 is MGHRA and CDR2 YSYEKL. CDR3 sequence reads: CASSQRTGDESSYNSPLHF. Here the CDR3 DNA reads TGCGCCAGCAGCCAGAGGACAGGAGACGAGAGCTCCTATAATTCACCCCTCCACTTT.

The chain joins TRBV2 to TRBJ1-5; TRBD1 might be the D (6 bases). This CDR3 contains 14 residues. Germline assignment: CDR1 SNHLY and CDR2 FYNNEI. V was trimmed by 2 bases and J by 6 bases, leaving 11 bases between them. In DNA, the CDR3 is TGTGCCAGCAGTGAAAACCAGGGGAGTCAGCCCCAGCATTTT. Its translation is CASSENQGSQPQHF.

The V and J genes are TRBV4-3 and TRBJ2-1, with 11 bases that match TRBD2. Germline V gene lookup returns CDR1 LGHNA and CDR2 YSLEER. The CDR3 has 16 residues. The V gene end was trimmed by 4 bases and the J gene end by 7 bases; junction bases not matched to a gene: 9. CDR3 sequence reads: CASSRPGTSGVNEQFF. The CDR3 region has the DNA TGCGCCAGCAGCCGCCCCGGGACTAGCGGTGTTAATGAGCAGTTCTTC.

This clonotype was recorded at least ten times. The gene calls are TRBV7-2 and TRBJ2-7; 8 nucleotides agree with TRBD1. Germline CDR1 is SGHTA and CDR2 is FQGNSA. J was trimmed by 3 bases and V by 5 bases; bases with no gene match: 12. The CDR3 has 16 residues. The DNA of the CDR3 is TGTGCCAGCAGCCCCAACCGACAGGGGCTTTTCTACGAGCAGTACTTC. It is translated as CASSPNRQGLFYEQYF.

This clonotype has just a few counts. V usage is TRBV7-6 and J usage is TRBJ2-7; TRBD1 matches at 8 bases. Germline CDR1 is SGHVS and CDR2 is FNYEAQ. V shed 5 bases, J shed 6 bases, and the junction held 6 bases outside the gene matches. The CDR3 has 13 residues. CDR3: CASSRQGYVEQYF. The CDR3 region has the DNA TGTGCCAGCAGCCGACAGGGGTACGTCGAGCAGTACTTC.

The CDR3, as DNA: TGTGCCAGCAGTTACTCCGGGACAGGAGCCTCCTACGAGCAGTACGTC. This translates into CASSYSGTGASYEQYV. This rearrangement joins TRBV6-5 to TRBJ2-7, with 8 bases matching TRBD1. This CDR3 has 16 residues. With V trimmed by 0 bases and J by 0 bases, 4 bases remained unmatched. CDR1 is MNHEY, CDR2 SVGAGI, per germline.